The 20 T cell receptor beta chains below all came from one sample that was sequenced in a study of blood T cell repertoires in COVID-19. Assay: immunoSEQ multiplex PCR; the TCRdb copy retains only in-frame clones and omits some. The sample consists of some 99,000 clones, 70% to 85% of them appearing once. Source material: peripheral blood. The origin of the receptors is an elderly woman with active or convalescent COVID-19.

In this sample, this clone turned up a few times. The chain combines TRBV5-6 with TRBJ1-2; 10 nucleotides align to TRBD1. From germline, CDR1 is SGHDT and CDR2 YYEEEE. CDR3 size: 17 residues. Trimming at V came to 0 bases and at J to 4 bases, leaving 9 bases not matched to a gene. The CDR3 nucleotides read TGTGCCAGCAGCTTGGGGGGACAGGGGTTGTATGGCTATGGCTACACCTTC. Its protein is CASSLGGQGLYGYGYTF.

This chain uses TRBV19 with TRBJ2-1, with 11 bases fitting TRBD2. The CDR3 contains 14 residues. Trimming removed 5 bases from V and 6 bases from J; junction bases left unmatched: 3. Germline V gene data show CDR1 as LNHDA and CDR2 as SQIVND (reference sequence). CDR3 protein: CASSVSGRANEQFF. The CDR3 region has the DNA TGTGCCAGTAGTGTTAGCGGGAGGGCCAATGAGCAGTTCTTC.

The CDR3 protein is CASRRTGNSYEQYF. CDR3 sequence (DNA): TGTGCCAGCAGACGGACAGGGAATTCTTACGAGCAGTACTTC. The rearrangement uses TRBV6-5 and TRBJ2-7; 8 bases map to TRBD1. This CDR3 is built from 14 residues. The V gene end was trimmed by 6 bases and the J gene end by 4 bases; junction bases not matched to a gene: 8. CDR1 and CDR2 (germline): MNHEY, SVGAGI.

The chain recombines TRBV28 with TRBJ1-1; no definite D call. This CDR3 is built from 14 residues. Trimming left V 2 bases short and J 8 bases short, with 15 bases between. Germline CDR1 and CDR2: MDHEN and SYDVKM. The CDR3 DNA reads TGTGCCAGCAGTTTAGCGCAGACTAGAGGGGAAGCTTTCTTT. Residues: CASSLAQTRGEAFF.

The rearrangement uses TRBV27 and TRBJ1-2; D is undetermined. V was shortened by 0 bases and J by 0 bases, with 8 bases between the two germline ends. Germline V CDR1 and CDR2: MNHEY, SMNVEV (reference sequence). This CDR3 is built from 15 residues. CDR3 nucleotide sequence: TGTGCCAGCAGTTTATCGTTCCTAACTAACTATGGCTACACCTTC. This gives the protein CASSLSFLTNYGYTF.

V usage is TRBV19 and J usage is TRBJ2-3, with D tentatively TRBD1 (6 bases). V dropped 4 bases and J dropped 6 bases, with 14 bases sitting between them. The CDR3 extends over 14 amino acids. CDR1 is LNHDA and CDR2 is SQIVND in the germline V gene (reference sequence). In nucleotides, the CDR3 is TGTGCCAGTAGTAAAGGGACAACGGGGGATACGCAGTATTTT. Translating it yields CASSKGTTGDTQYF.

This sequence joins TRBV28 and TRBJ1-2; weak D call: TRBD1 (5 bases). The CDR3 is 13 residues long. Trimming removed 8 bases at V and 4 bases at J, with 14 bases between. Germline CDR1 reads MDHEN; CDR2 reads SYDVKM. CDR3 protein: CASGAGYGYGYTF. The CDR3 DNA is TGTGCCAGCGGGGCAGGGTACGGCTATGGCTACACCTTC.

This sequence joins TRBV19 and TRBJ2-3; TRBD2 might be the D (6 bases). Germline CDR1 and CDR2: LNHDA and SQIVND (reference sequence). The CDR3 is made up of 16 amino acids. V was trimmed by 3 bases and J by 0 bases, leaving 13 bases between them. The CDR3 sequence is CASSIAGIASTDTQYF. The CDR3 region has the DNA TGTGCCAGTAGTATTGCGGGGATCGCTAGCACAGATACGCAGTATTTT.

This clone has a count of ten or more. The rearrangement links TRBV30 to TRBJ1-6, with D uncertain. Germline V lookup: CDR1 GTSNPN, CDR2 SVGIG (reference sequence). V lost 4 bases and J lost 10, with 14 bases in between. CDR3 size: 13 residues. CDR3 DNA sequence: TGTGCCTGGAATCTCAGGAGGAGCTCACCCCTCCACTTT. Translated, it gives CAWNLRRSSPLHF.

This clone was found a few times. The chain combines TRBV28 with TRBJ1-1; D perhaps matches TRBD1 (6 bases). V was pared by 2 bases and J by 11 bases, with 15 bases between. The CDR3 covers 13 residues. Germline CDR1 is MDHEN and CDR2 is SYDVKM. The CDR3 sequence is CASSLGGARGAFF. CDR3 nucleotide sequence: TGTGCCAGCAGTTTAGGGGGCGCGAGGGGGGCTTTCTTT. The whole variable domain, filled in from reference TRBV28 and TRBJ1-1, reads DVKVTQSSRYLVKRTGEKVFLECVQDMDHENMFWYRQDPGLGLRLIYFSYDVKMKEKGDIPEGYSVSREKKERFSLILESASTNQTSMYLCASSLGGARGAFFGQGTRLTVV.

The J gene is TRBJ2-2, the V gene TRBV7-2, with TRBD2 identical over 9 bases. The junction had 2 bases not matched to a gene; V was cut back by 2 bases and J by 1 base. This CDR3 contains 16 residues. Germline assignment: CDR1 SGHTA and CDR2 FQGNSA. The CDR3 loop reads CASSLHSGGNTGELFF. The DNA for the CDR3 is TGTGCCAGCAGCTTACATAGCGGGGGGAACACCGGGGAGCTGTTTTTT. Combining the CDR3 with reference TRBV7-2 and TRBJ2-2 gives the whole variable domain GAGVSQSPSNKVTEKGKDVELRCDPISGHTALYWYRQSLGQGLEFLIYFQGNSAPDKSGLPSDRFSAERTGGSVSTLTIQRTQQEDSAVYLCASSLHSGGNTGELFFGEGSRLTVL.

CDR3 sequence reads: CATSTFQVADTQYF. The CDR3 DNA reads as TGTGCCACCAGCACGTTTCAGGTGGCAGATACGCAGTATTTT. The chain joins TRBV15 to TRBJ2-3; D not resolved. This CDR3 has 14 residues. Germline V CDR1 and CDR2: LNHNV, YYDKDF (reference sequence). Trimming took 4 bases from V and 4 from J, leaving 12 bases between them.

The CDR3 spells CAARSGRAGETQYF. The CDR3 DNA sequence: TGTGCCGCCAGAAGCGGGAGGGCCGGGGAGACCCAGTACTTC. The gene calls are TRBV10-3 and TRBJ2-5, with 10 bases matching TRBD2. The CDR3 is 14 amino acids. Germline V gene data show CDR1 as ENHRY and CDR2 as SYGVKD. J was trimmed by 5 bases and V by 11 bases; bases with no gene match: 11.

To note about this clone: A read error may account for a junction end that differs from germline. The V and J genes are TRBV12-3 or TRBV12-4 and TRBJ2-1; TRBD2 matches 9 bases. The CDR3 loop spans 12 amino acids. CDR3 in DNA: TGTGCCAGCAGTTTCGGCGGGAGGGCCTTAATCTTC. Protein product: CASSFGGRALIF.

The gene calls are TRBV27 and TRBJ1-5; 10 nucleotides line up with TRBD1. The CDR3 consists of 15 residues. CDR1 MNHEY and CDR2 SMNVEV come from the germline V gene (reference sequence). V dropped 5 bases and J dropped 4; count of bases not matched to a gene: 5. The CDR3 region is CASSPGQGRNQPQHF. Here the CDR3 DNA reads TGTGCCAGCAGTCCGGGACAGGGGAGGAATCAGCCCCAGCATTTT.

The chain joins TRBV7-9 to TRBJ2-5; TRBD2 aligns across 8 bases. This CDR3 region has 16 residues. V gave up 1 base and J gave up 2 bases; unmatched junction bases: 6. Germline V lookup: CDR1 SEHNR, CDR2 FQNEAQ (reference sequence). CDR3 DNA: TGTGCCAGCAGCTTAGTCGGTAGCGGGACACAAGAGACCCAGTACTTC. Translated: CASSLVGSGTQETQYF. Full variable domain (rest looked up from reference TRBV7-9 and TRBJ2-5): DTGVSQNPRHKITKRGQNVTFRCDPISEHNRLYWYRQTLGQGPEFLTYFQNEAQLEKSRLLSDRFSAERPKGSFSTLEIQRTEQGDSAMYLCASSLVGSGTQETQYFGPGTRLLVL.

V is TRBV6-4 and J is TRBJ2-1; 8 bases are a match to TRBD1. The V gene's germline CDR1 is MRHNA and CDR2 SNTAGT. The CDR3 has 16 residues. J lost 6 bases, V lost 8 bases, and 15 bases had no gene match. CDR3 nucleotide sequence: TGTGCCAGCGCTCGAGAAGCCGGGACAGGTGGCAATGAGCAGTTCTTC. As protein: CASAREAGTGGNEQFF.

V and J are TRBV19 and TRBJ2-1; 8 positions match TRBD2. Per germline, CDR1 LNHDA and CDR2 SQIVND (reference sequence). Trimming took 3 bases from V and 1 from J; bases not matched to a gene: 2. The length of the CDR3 is 15 residues. CDR3 nucleotides: TGTGCCAGTAGTATTCCGGGGGGGTCCTACAATGAGCAGTTCTTC. Protein product: CASSIPGGSYNEQFF.

V usage is TRBV25-1 and J usage is TRBJ2-5; the D is unclear. Germline CDR1 is MGHDK and CDR2 is SYGVNS. CDR3 length: 14 amino acids. The germline V and J ends were trimmed by 4 bases and 4 bases, with 13 bases remaining between them. CDR3 sequence: CASSGPTQAETQYF. CDR3 DNA sequence: TGTGCCAGCAGTGGACCTACCCAGGCAGAGACCCAGTACTTC.

This clone was counted a single time. The gene calls are TRBV19 and TRBJ1-2; unclear D gene. The CDR3 totals 14 residues. Germline lookup yields CDR1 LNHDA and CDR2 SQIVND (reference sequence). Trimming took off 6 bases at V and 5 bases at J, with 16 bases between the two ends. CDR3 coding DNA: TGTGCCAGTAGCCCAGGCTACCATAGGTATGGCTACACCTTC. It yields the protein CASSPGYHRYGYTF.